This T cell receptor (beta chain) is drawn from a study of OX40 agonist ivuxolimab in advanced cancers. As for the study in general: Patients received ivuxolimab, an intravenous treatment, every 2 weeks at 0.01 to 10 mg/kg.

CDR3 length: 16 amino acids. J was trimmed by 6 bases and V by 7 bases; bases with no gene match: 8. CDR1 is SNHLY and CDR2 is FYNNEI in the germline V gene. Sequencing was performed with immunoSEQ multiplex PCR; in TCRdb, only in-frame clones are kept and a portion is missing. The repertoire includes tens of thousands of clones, about nine tenths of them detected once, and approximately 1% sits in the top ten. The receptor was isolated from an adult with an advanced solid tumor such as melanoma, head and neck, liver or kidney cancer. V gene TRBV2 combines with J gene TRBJ2-1; 14 bases match TRBD2. The specimen was CD4+ or CD8+ T cells sorted from blood, collected in a trial of the OX40 agonist ivuxolimab. Here the CDR3 reads CASIFGLAGGVNEQFF. The CDR3 DNA sequence: TGTGCCAGCATTTTCGGACTAGCGGGAGGTGTCAATGAGCAGTTCTTC.